Below, one T cell receptor beta chain is given with its context. Its matching antigen is unknown. Per germline, CDR1 SGDLS and CDR2 YYNGEE. The CDR3 runs to 19 residues. Unmatched junction bases numbered 16, after V lost 0 bases and J lost 4 bases. These data belong to a study of T cells in tuberculosis. As for the study in general: Blood was taken before or within 7 days of anti-tuberculosis therapy. Findings of the study overall: Active tuberculosis TCR-alpha repertoires lay closer to GMM-specific TCRs than IGRA-negative controls, suggesting clonal expansion. Active tuberculosis patients had shorter CDR3-alpha; the beta difference was nonsignificant. Classification accuracy was about 90% (AUROC approximately 0.89) with the GMM-specific repertoire.

Assay used: immunoSEQ multiplex PCR; TCRdb lists only in-frame clones, some missing. This table holds roughly 34,000 clones, roughly 87% found once. As for time point: new active TB diagnosis, blood taken before or within 7 days of starting treatment. The chain joins TRBV9 to TRBJ1-3, with TRBD1 matching 7 bases. The origin of this receptor is an adult with tuberculosis. The source was PBMCs, collected at tuberculosis diagnosis. The DNA of the CDR3 is TGTGCCAGCAGCGTAGAAGGAGGGGGCTTGGGGACAGAAGGAAACACCATATATTTT. It is translated as CASSVEGGGLGTEGNTIYF.